These T cell receptor beta chains were read from a single sample in a study of cytomegalovirus exposure and HLA in healthy donors. TCRdb's table, derived via immunoSEQ multiplex PCR, lists solely in-frame clones and lacks some. The sample lists 45,000 to 65,000 clones, approximately 86% occurring once. Sequencing was performed on PBMCs. These receptors all come from a woman aged 18 to 35 in good health and CMV-seronegative. CDR3s leave out the opening cysteine and the closing phenylalanine or tryptophan. Size is stated for part of the rows, as once, few or many counts, or as a class when the clone is expanded.

- TRBV28 AGGQGNTGELF
- TRBV5-1 ASRVGLAGPTDTQY
- TRBV29-1 SVVVQGAGANVLT
once TRBV30 AWTRTGALSGANVLT
- TRBV21-1 ASSAPDREKGNYGYT
- TRBV7-2 ARDPGGLNTGELF
- TRBV5-1 ASSLETSAQGSIQY
once TRBV30 AWTLVGDTAKNIQY
- TRBV7-3 ASSSGTSLYNEQF
- TRBV29-1 SVLSGRAYEQY
- TRBV5-1 ASSLEGAPEAF
- TRBV25-1 ASRQDRVGETQY
- TRBV18 ASSRGGARSDEQY
- TRBV5-6 ASSPPRAGEKLF
- TRBV14 ASSLQGNTGELF
once TRBV7-9 ASSLVGGIEAF
- TRBV10-2 ASSGGPGRSAF
- TRBV27 ASSLIAGGPVRYRNEQF
once TRBV9 ASSAWDRGTDTQY
- TRBV30 AWSVQGTDTQY
- TRBV28 ASSLPLGRTT
- TRBV28 ASYNRGSSNQPQH
- TRBV4-2 ASSPALAGGTDTQY
- TRBV7-2 ASSFGQANTEAF
- TRBV4-1 ASSQTPREKLF
- TRBV19 ASSLNTGQGGHNEQF
- TRBV28 ASIWDRQGSEQY
few TRBV18 ASSPASGASNEQF
- TRBV5-1 ASSARQGGETQY
- TRBV27 ASSPRGDGELF
- TRBV6-1 ASRETSGSTDTQY
once TRBV27 ASRGWTRGADTQY
- TRBV7-9 ASSTALQQGAAGYT
- TRBV5-1 ASSLNQGSYGELF
- TRBV7-9 ASSLAPGTSGQETQY
- TRBV15 ATSRDLPGGSSYNEQF
- TRBV30 AWSGQVANYGYT